This note documents a single T cell receptor beta chain sequence. What it recognizes is unknown. This entry is derived from a study of untreated major depressive disorder. Findings and limits, study-wide: Compared with controls, depressed patients showed more TRBV05-01 (Vbeta 5.1) usage in CD4+ T cells. Three preselected Vbeta families were the sole sequencing comparisons.

In germline, CDR1 is SGDLS, CDR2 YYNGEE. This CDR3 is 16 amino acids long. V shed 4 bases and J 2 bases; nucleotides not matched to a gene: 7. Sequencing was performed with immunoSEQ multiplex PCR; in TCRdb, only in-frame clones are kept and a portion is missing. The profile shows tens of thousands of clones, roughly 90% of them singletons. The TCR originated in a woman aged 40 to 50 in good health. Sequencing was performed on CD4+ T cells from PBMCs. This sequence joins TRBV9 and TRBJ2-3; TRBD2 matches 10 bases. In DNA form, the CDR3 reads TGTGCCAGCAGCCCTAATCTAGCGGGGGCCACAGATACGCAGTATTTT. It encodes CASSPNLAGATDTQYF. Full variable domain (remainder filled in from reference TRBV9 and TRBJ2-3): DSGVTQTPKHLITATGQRVTLRCSPRSGDLSVYWYQQSLDQGLQFLIQYYNGEERAKGNILERFSAQQFPDLHSELNLSSLELGDSALYFCASSPNLAGATDTQYFGPGTRLTVL.